One and the same sample provided the 21 T cell receptor beta chains below, sequenced in a study of cytomegalovirus exposure and HLA in healthy donors. Primers included in the PCR were 60 Vbeta and 13 Jbeta primers. The repertoire was sequenced with immunoSEQ multiplex PCR; TCRdb's copy has only in-frame clones and lacks some. The repertoire holds over 250,000 clones, with 86% as singletons. Material for sequencing was PBMCs. All receptors derive from a middle-aged man in good health and CMV-seropositive.

This clone has a handful of counts. This sequence joins TRBV5-1 and TRBJ2-7; 7 bases map to TRBD2. Germline CDR1 SGHRS, CDR2 YFSETQ. The CDR3 runs to 14 residues. Losses at the gene ends were 5 bases for V and 0 bases for J; bases not matched to a gene: 5. CDR3 sequence (DNA): TGCGCCAGCAGTGACGGGGGGAGCTCCTACGAGCAGTACTTC. This translates into CASSDGGSSYEQYF.

J is TRBJ2-7 and V is TRBV7-2; D is perhaps TRBD1 (6 bases). CDR3 size: 14 residues. V lost 4 bases and J 2 bases, leaving 12 bases between the germline ends. Germline V gene data show CDR1 as SGHTA and CDR2 as FQGNSA. For the CDR3, the DNA is TGTGCCAGCAGCTCACAGACAGGCGCCTACGAGCAGTACTTC. As protein: CASSSQTGAYEQYF. The whole variable domain, remainder taken from reference TRBV7-2 and TRBJ2-7, is GAGVSQSPSNKVTEKGKDVELRCDPISGHTALYWYRQSLGQGLEFLIYFQGNSAPDKSGLPSDRFSAERTGGSVSTLTIQRTQQEDSAVYLCASSSQTGAYEQYFGPGTRLTVT.

The chain links TRBV6-4 to TRBJ2-2; D possibly corresponds to TRBD2 (5 bases). This CDR3 comprises 16 residues. Germline V gives CDR1 MRHNA, CDR2 SNTAGT. Trimming stripped 0 bases from V and 4 bases from J, with 12 bases between. CDR3 coding DNA: TGTGCCAGCAGTGACTCGAATAAAGGGAGCACCGGGGAGCTGTTTTTT. Its protein is CASSDSNKGSTGELFF.

The chain joins TRBV6-6 to TRBJ1-3; the D is unclear. With 8 bases removed from V and 6 bases from J, the gap between germline ends came to 5 bases. The CDR3 loop spans 10 amino acids. Germline CDR1 MNHNY, CDR2 SVGAGI (reference sequence). The CDR3 sequence: CASAENTIYF. The CDR3 DNA sequence: TGTGCCAGCGCGGAAAACACCATATATTTT.

This clone turned up a few times. The chain has TRBV6-5 and TRBJ2-7; D is perhaps TRBD1 (5 bases). The CDR3 extends over 13 amino acids. Trimming left V 0 bases short and J 6 bases short, with 9 bases between. The germline V gene encodes CDR1 MNHEY and CDR2 SVGAGI. CDR3 sequence (DNA): TGTGCCAGCAGTTACTCGAGACAGCTCGAGCAGTACTTC. Its protein is CASSYSRQLEQYF.

The rearrangement links TRBV7-9 to TRBJ2-7; the match to TRBD2 covers 14 bases. V shed 0 bases, J shed 5 bases, and the junction held 3 bases outside the gene matches. CDR1 and CDR2 (germline): SEHNR, FQNEAQ (reference sequence). The CDR3 spans 16 residues. The CDR3 loop reads CASSLAPGLAGDEQYF. The CDR3 bases are TGTGCCAGCAGCTTAGCTCCGGGACTAGCGGGAGACGAGCAGTACTTC.

The chain carries TRBV10-3 and TRBJ1-3; D unresolved. The CDR3 sequence is 11 residues long. Germline loops: CDR1 ENHRY, CDR2 SYGVKD. With 4 bases removed from V and 8 bases from J, the gap between germline ends came to 6 bases. The CDR3 is CAISVLDTIYF. The CDR3 coding sequence is TGTGCCATCAGTGTACTGGACACCATATATTTT.

This clone was picked up one time. One junction end does not reproduce the germline sequence, and a read error may be involved. The chain links TRBV6-1 to TRBJ2-7, with D perhaps TRBD1 (6 bases). This CDR3 has 13 amino acids. Germline loops: CDR1 MNHNS, CDR2 SASEGT. In DNA form, the CDR3 reads TGTGCCAGCAGTGATGGGGGCACTCCTAGGGATTTTTTC. Its translation: CASSDGGTPRDFF.

V and J are TRBV5-1 and TRBJ2-2, with D tentatively TRBD1 (5 bases). The CDR3 sequence is 16 residues long. Germline V gene lookup returns CDR1 SGHRS and CDR2 YFSETQ. The germline V and J ends were trimmed by 2 bases and 4 bases, with 15 bases remaining between them. In nucleotides, the CDR3 is TGCGCCAGCAGCTTCGGGTTGAGACAGTTCACCGGGGAGCTGTTTTTT. Residues: CASSFGLRQFTGELFF.

The V call is TRBV5-1, the J call TRBJ2-7; D is uncertain. V was clipped by 0 bases and J by 7 bases, with 8 bases between them. The CDR3 contains 12 residues. The germline CDR1 and CDR2 sequences are SGHRS and YFSETQ. For the CDR3, the DNA is TGCGCCAGCAGCTTGGGAAGTAGAGAGCAGTACTTC. Translation: CASSLGSREQYF.

The rearrangement joins TRBV5-6 to TRBJ2-5; the match to TRBD2 covers 14 bases. The CDR3 contains 19 residues. The trim removed 4 bases at V and 5 bases at J, leaving 16 bases unmatched. CDR1 and CDR2 (germline): SGHDT, YYEEEE. As DNA, the CDR3 is TGTGCCAGCAGCCCCCCCCGGGGACTAGCGGGAGCCTTTGTGGAGACCCAGTACTTC. Translating it yields CASSPPRGLAGAFVETQYF.

To note about this clone: Other DNA sequences in the sample encode the same CDR3. The chain joins TRBV9 to TRBJ2-7; D perhaps matches TRBD1 (5 bases). V was clipped by 0 bases and J by 3 bases, with 10 bases between them. From germline, CDR1 is SGDLS and CDR2 YYNGEE. This CDR3 spans 14 amino acids. The CDR3 DNA reads as TGTGCCAGCAGCGTAGGCCAGGGCCGCTACGAGCAGTACTTC. This gives the protein CASSVGQGRYEQYF.

This chain joins TRBV28 and TRBJ2-1; 13 bases match TRBD2. The CDR3 covers 16 residues. The V gene end was trimmed by 8 bases and the J gene end by 0 bases; junction bases not matched to a gene: 4. CDR1 and CDR2 from the germline V gene are MDHEN and SYDVKM. The CDR3 nucleotides read TGTGCCAGCCTTGGACTAGCGGGAGCCTCCTACAATGAGCAGTTCTTC. This sequence encodes CASLGLAGASYNEQFF.

V gene TRBV19 combines with J gene TRBJ2-7, with 10 bases that match TRBD1. The CDR3 covers 15 residues. With 5 bases clipped from V and 3 bases from J, the junction kept 7 bases outside the gene matches. The germline gives CDR1 LNHDA, CDR2 SQIVND (reference sequence). CDR3 sequence (DNA): TGTGCCAGTAGTCACGGGACAGGGGTCTTCTACGAGCAGTACTTC. It yields the protein CASSHGTGVFYEQYF.

The V call is TRBV5-1, the J call TRBJ2-5, with D perhaps matching TRBD2 (5 bases). The closer fit of TRBJ2-7 to the DNA end suggests the J call may be wrong. The length of the CDR3 is 15 residues. Germline loops: CDR1 SGHRS, CDR2 YFSETQ. The CDR3 loop is CASSWLGQRVNEQYF. The CDR3 coding sequence is TGCGCCAGCAGCTGGCTCGGGCAGAGGGTCAACGAGCAGTACTTC.

The chain has TRBV14 and TRBJ2-7; 7 bases are shared with TRBD1. Germline V gene lookup returns CDR1 SGHDN and CDR2 FVKESK. The J segment lost 1 base and the V segment lost 1 base, leaving 13 bases of the junction unmatched. The CDR3 has 18 residues. In DNA form, the CDR3 reads TGTGCCAGCAGCCAAGGTGGTATAGGGACAGTAAGATCCTACGAGCAGTACTTC. It is translated as CASSQGGIGTVRSYEQYF. Supplemented by reference TRBV14 and TRBJ2-7, the full variable domain reads EAGVTQFPSHSVIEKGQTVTLRCDPISGHDNLYWYRRVMGKEIKFLLHFVKESKQDESGMPNNRFLAERTGGTYSTLKVQPAELEDSGVYFCASSQGGIGTVRSYEQYFGPGTRLTVT.

The chain uses TRBV5-6 and TRBJ2-5, with 9 bases aligning to TRBD2. Germline CDR1 and CDR2: SGHDT and YYEEEE. This CDR3 region has 16 residues. J was trimmed by 2 bases and V by 3 bases; bases with no gene match: 8. The DNA for the CDR3 is TGTGCCAGCAGCTCCGGGAAGCTAGCGGGACAAGAGACCCAGTACTTC. Residues: CASSSGKLAGQETQYF. The complete variable domain, with remaining parts taken from reference TRBV5-6 and TRBJ2-5, reads DAGVTQSPTHLIKTRGQQVTLRCSPKSGHDTVSWYQQALGQGPQFIFQYYEEEERQRGNFPDRFSGHQFPNYSSELNVNALLLGDSALYLCASSSGKLAGQETQYFGPGTRLLVL.

The rearrangement links TRBV10-3 to TRBJ2-1, with D perhaps matching TRBD1 (6 bases). Germline V gives CDR1 ENHRY, CDR2 SYGVKD. The CDR3 loop spans 13 amino acids. V was shortened by 8 bases and J by 8 bases, with 16 bases between the two germline ends. The CDR3 here is CAIGSTGMDEQFF. The CDR3 nucleotides read TGTGCCATCGGGTCCACAGGGATGGATGAGCAGTTCTTC.

The chain joins TRBV18 to TRBJ2-7; D unclear. CDR3 length: 14 residues. Trimming cost V 2 bases and J 0 bases, with 8 bases left between them. The germline V gene encodes CDR1 KGHSH and CDR2 LQKENI. The DNA for the CDR3 is TGTGCCAGCTCACCAGGAGTAATCTCCTACGAGCAGTACTTC. Amino acid sequence: CASSPGVISYEQYF.

This clone appeared once. The chain links TRBV6-6 to TRBJ1-2, with D possibly matching TRBD1 (5 bases). V lost 7 bases to trimming and J lost 7 bases, with 10 bases between them. Germline-derived CDR1 and CDR2 are MNHNY and SVGAGI (reference sequence). The length of the CDR3 is 11 residues. CDR3 nucleotide sequence: TGTGCCAGCAACACAGGTTTTGGCTACACCTTC. It codes for CASNTGFGYTF.

The chain joins TRBV9 to TRBJ1-3; D possibly corresponds to TRBD1 (5 bases). Trimming left V 4 bases short and J 3 bases short, with 14 bases between. The CDR3 loop spans 15 amino acids. The germline gives CDR1 SGDLS, CDR2 YYNGEE. Here the CDR3 reads CASSPSQDSGNTIYF. The CDR3 region has the DNA TGTGCCAGCAGCCCCTCCCAAGACAGTGGAAACACCATATATTTT.